This T cell receptor beta chain was captured by sequencing in a study of Ad26.COV2.S vaccination and SARS-CoV-2 variants (dated by TCRdb to the early 2020s). At the level of the whole study: Vaccine-arm donors were drawn from COV1001, a multicentre, randomized, double-blind, placebo-controlled phase I-IIa trial of Ad26.COV2.S in healthy adults. The specificity and breadth of SARS-CoV-2-reactive T cell receptors after Ad26.COV2.S vaccination were assessed by TCRbeta repertoire sequencing. Trial participants were randomized into five groups of five: low-dose or high-dose Ad26.COV2.S given once or twice, or placebo on both occasions. Ad26.COV2.S was given intramuscularly at 5x10^10 or 1x10^11 viral particles, as a single shot or as two shots 56 days apart. Investigators remained blinded to trial group allocation during experiments and outcome assessment. A total of roughly 30 samples were included in the TCR-sequenced set, comprising around 19 Ad26.COV2.S vaccine recipients, 5 placebo recipients and 8 SARS-CoV-2 convalescent individuals. The research as a whole found: The study was not powered for comparison of responses between vaccine doses or regimens. Non-spike TCR breadth was comparable between vaccine and placebo recipients, consistent with the vaccine containing only spike. After vaccination, substantial breadth of spike-specific CD8+ and CD4+ T cell responses was reported. Ad26.COV2.S recipients had higher spike-specific TCR breadth than placebo recipients (P = 0.0014). The authors noted that the TCR breadth and depth analyses may have underestimated total T cell responses.

The treatment or condition tag for this specimen amounts to: some 20 received Ad26.COV2.S at low or high dose, single or two shots; 5 received placebo; per-sample allocation not given. Repertoires of vaccine and placebo recipients were sequenced from samples taken on day 63 after the first injection. Between 29 July and 7 August 2020, Cohort 1b enrolled 20 to 30 adults aged 18-55 years at one site in Boston, USA. Ad26.COV2.S consisted of a replication-incompetent adenovirus type 26 vector by which a prefusion-stabilized SARS-CoV-2 spike protein from the original Wuhan strain was expressed. Between the V and J ends, shortened by 0 bases and 1 base respectively, the junction contains 22 bases. The CDR3 has 20 amino acids, counting the end cysteine and phenylalanine. The entry retains the CDR3 DNA only, 60 bases that are in frame from base 1. For CDR1 and CDR2, the germline V gene lists SGHTA and FQGNSA.

TCRbeta CDR3 regions were sequenced with the immunoSEQ Assay. After extraction, genomic DNA underwent amplification by bias-controlled multiplex PCR, followed by high-throughput sequencing. The published analysis was carried out like this. To quantify the absolute abundance of every unique TCRbeta CDR3 region, sequences were collapsed and filtered. T cell fraction was estimated by normalizing TCRbeta template counts to usable DNA, with usable DNA measured through amplification of reference genes found in all nucleated cells. Repertoire TCRs were annotated as SARS-CoV-2-specific by exact matching of V gene, CDR3 amino acid sequence and J gene to a known reactive TCR set. MIRA supplied the reference SARS-CoV-2 TCR set, which was filtered for enrichment in COVID-19-positive ImmuneCODE repertoires so that public or cross-reactive TCRs were removed. Using the MIRA antigens, annotated TCRs were further analysed by specific ORF or by position within an ORF. Breadth was defined as annotated unique rearrangements over total unique productive rearrangements; depth was the summed frequency of those rearrangements. Two-sided Wilcoxon rank-sum tests were used to compare TCR breadth between groups. Imported from immuneACCESS, the table was reduced by TCRdb to in-frame sequences with V and J called. These copies leave out some clones; in studies compared against another copy, an unresolved V gene accounts for under half, and the cause of the remainder is not known. The V and J calls and clone size are taken from that table; D and trimming were inferred from the DNA. Within this sample are some 350,000 clones, with 80% to 90% of them counted one time only. Around 3% of the sample belongs to the ten largest clones.

On this clone itself: Its antigen target is currently unknown. Base qualities are missing; no much larger clone stands one base away.

The clonotype was recovered from a person between 18 and 59 years old who received the Ad26.COV2.S COVID-19 vaccine or a placebo. The rearranged segments are TRBV7-2 and TRBJ2-1, with TRBD2 as a weak D call on 7 bases. Sequences were derived from peripheral blood, sampled in a trial of Ad26.COV2.S vaccine versus placebo. The base sequence is TGTGCCAGCAGCTTAGCGGGGGCGGGAGTAGGCCCCCGATCCTACAATGAGCAGTTCTTC. Its translation is CASSLAGAGVGPRSYNEQFF.